A selection of T cell receptor beta chains follows, all from one sample in a study of blood T cell repertoires in COVID-19. The method was immunoSEQ multiplex PCR; TCRdb's version includes in-frame clones alone and lacks a portion of them. Of roughly 160,000 clones in the sample, 85% to 90% were seen once. The sequenced material came from peripheral blood. These receptors all come from a woman in her seventies with COVID-19, enrolled during active disease. CDR3s include the opening cysteine and the closing phenylalanine or tryptophan. D genes are given only for firm matches. Size values are once, few and many counts, or a class for expanded clones, and some rows have none.

J gene: TRBJ1-2
D gene: -
clone size: -
V gene: TRBV28
CDR3 DNA: TGTGCCAGCAGTGAACGGGGGGGGCCACGCGATGGCTACACCTTC
CDR3 protein: CASSERGGPRDGYTF

J gene: TRBJ2-3
D gene: TRBD2
clone size: -
V gene: TRBV9
CDR3 DNA: TGTGCCAGCAGCCGACTAGCGGGGGACACAGATACGCAGTATTTT
CDR3 protein: CASSRLAGDTDTQYF

J gene: TRBJ1-5
D gene: -
clone size: -
V gene: TRBV28
CDR3 DNA: TGTGCCAGCAGTACAAGGACAGCAGATAGCAATCAGCCCCAGCATTTT
CDR3 protein: CASSTRTADSNQPQHF

J gene: TRBJ2-3
D gene: TRBD2
clone size: -
V gene: TRBV7-8
CDR3 DNA: TGTGCCAGCAGCGTAAGCGGGGTGGTCACAGATACGCAGTATTTT
CDR3 protein: CASSVSGVVTDTQYF

J gene: TRBJ1-1
D gene: -
clone size: -
V gene: TRBV6-5
CDR3 DNA: TGTGCCAGCAGTTACTCGACGTTTGAGGTTCGGGCTTTCTTT
CDR3 protein: CASSYSTFEVRAFF

J gene: TRBJ2-2
D gene: -
clone size: -
V gene: TRBV28
CDR3 DNA: TGTGCCAGCAGCCTGTCGGGGGGCAGGGGCACCGGGGAGCTGTTTTTT
CDR3 protein: CASSLSGGRGTGELFF

J gene: TRBJ2-5
D gene: TRBD1
clone size: -
V gene: TRBV7-8
CDR3 DNA: TGTGCCAGCAGCTTAGGCAGACAGGGTCGAGAGACCCAGTACTTC
CDR3 protein: CASSLGRQGRETQYF

J gene: TRBJ2-7
D gene: TRBD2
clone size: once
V gene: TRBV2
CDR3 DNA: TGTGCCAGCAGTGACCGGCTAGCGGGGCTCGACTACGAGCAGTACTTC
CDR3 protein: CASSDRLAGLDYEQYF

J gene: TRBJ2-1
D gene: TRBD2
clone size: -
V gene: TRBV6-5
CDR3 DNA: TGTGCCAGCAGTTACTCGAGGCTAGCGGGTCAGAATGAGCAGTTCTTC
CDR3 protein: CASSYSRLAGQNEQFF

J gene: TRBJ2-3
D gene: -
clone size: once
V gene: TRBV19
CDR3 DNA: TGTGCCAGTAGTAGCGTTCGAGCGGGCCCTTCCCTTAGCACAGATACGCAGTATTTT
CDR3 protein: CASSSVRAGPSLSTDTQYF